These T cell receptor beta chains were read from a single sample in a study of CD8+CD57+ T cells in acquired aplastic anemia. TCRdb re-called the reads with MiXCR, one entry per CDR3 protein. The data contain some 240,000 distinct CDR3 sequences, roughly 33% of them singletons. The source material was sorted CD4+, CD8+, or CD8+CD57+ T cells (not recorded which) from PBMCs. All receptors derive from a human donor in good health, serving as a control. The CDR3 runs from the conserved cysteine through the conserved F or W. D genes are given only for firm matches. Where a row states a size, it is once, few, many or the class of an expanded clone; other rows omit it.

v_gene	d_gene	j_gene	abundance	len	CDR3nt	CDR3aa
TRBV5-5	TRBD1	TRBJ1-1	NA	14	TGTGCCAGCAGCACCGGGACAGGGGCTTGGGAAGCTTTCTTT	CASSTGTGAWEAFF
TRBV2	NA	TRBJ1-1	many	15	TGTGCCAGCAGTGAACAGGGAGCAGAGAACACTGAAGCTTTCTTT	CASSEQGAENTEAFF
TRBV24-1	NA	TRBJ2-3	many	14	TGTGCCACCAGTGAGCGCCGGGCCCCAGATACGCAGTATTTT	CATSERRAPDTQYF
TRBV20-1	NA	TRBJ2-7	many	14	TGCAGTGCCCCCAGACCGGGCCTAACCTACGAGCAGTACTTC	CSAPRPGLTYEQYF
TRBV30	NA	TRBJ2-1	NA	12	TGTGCCTGGAGCGACGGCTACAATGAGCAGTTCTTC	CAWSDGYNEQFF
TRBV7-8	TRBD1	TRBJ1-1	few	15	TGTGCCAGCAGCATAACTAGGGACAGAAACACTGAAGCTTTCTTT	CASSITRDRNTEAFF
TRBV5-4	TRBD1	TRBJ2-5	few	16	TGTGCCAGCAGCTTGGCTAAACAGGGGGGATCGGAGACCCAGTACTTC	CASSLAKQGGSETQYF
TRBV10-3	NA	TRBJ1-1	NA	15	TGTGCCACCCGGTTCCTGGGGGGTCGGGACACTGAAGCTTTCTTT	CATRFLGGRDTEAFF
TRBV10-3	TRBD2	TRBJ2-1	NA	15	TGTGCCATCAGTGAGTCTATCACTAGCGGGGATGAGCAGTTCTTC	CAISESITSGDEQFF
TRBV5-1	NA	TRBJ1-2	few	14	TGCGCCAGCAGCACCCCCGGGGCTAACTATGGCTACACCTTC	CASSTPGANYGYTF
TRBV7-9	TRBD1	TRBJ1-6	NA	16	TGTGCCAGCAGCTTCCGACTAATGGACAGGGCGTCACCCCTCCACTTT	CASSFRLMDRASPLHF
TRBV7-8	NA	TRBJ1-1	many	13	TGTGCCAGCAGCCAAAGCCGCAACACTGAAGCTTTCTTT	CASSQSRNTEAFF
TRBV2	NA	TRBJ1-2	NA	14	TGTGCCAGCTCACCGACGTGGCGGGATTATGGCCACACCTTC	CASSPTWRDYGHTF